The 2 T cell receptor beta chains below come from one sample, sequenced in a study of CD8 T cells in Susac syndrome. cDNA came from approximately 0.5 to 1 ug RNA primed by random hexamers. TCRdb passed the immunoSEQ multiplex PCR reads through MiXCR, listing each CDR3 protein once. The table lists under 200,000 distinct CDR3 sequences, roughly 94% of them singletons. Source material: CD4+ T cells from PBMCs. The origin of the receptors is a human donor with Susac syndrome.

J is TRBJ2-6 and V is TRBV14, with D perhaps matching TRBD1 (5 bases). Trimming took off 3 bases at V and 4 bases at J, with 10 bases between the two ends. The CDR3 has 15 amino acids. CDR1 is SGHDN and CDR2 is FVKESK in the germline V gene. CDR3 in amino acids: CASSQAGSGANVLTF. The CDR3 DNA sequence: TGTGCCAGCAGCCAGGCAGGGTCCGGGGCCAACGTCCTGACTTTC.

The gene calls are TRBV20-1 and TRBJ2-1; tentative D call: TRBD2 (6 bases). The V gene's germline CDR1 is DFQATT and CDR2 SNEGSKA (reference sequence). CDR3 length: 12 amino acids. V gave up 6 bases and J gave up 5 bases, with 11 bases separating them. CDR3 DNA sequence: TGCAGTGCGACGGGGGTCAACAATGAGCAGTTCTTC. This translates into CSATGVNNEQFF.